This is a list of T cell receptor beta chains from one sample in a study of shared T cell receptors in the human thymus. The table came from immunoSEQ multiplex PCR; TCRdb's copy has only in-frame clones and leaves some out. The sample contains 720,000 or so clones, 70% to 90% of which appear only once. This sample also appeared in a second study, on human thymus T cells.

The material sequenced was thymocytes. Receptors originate from a girl younger than two with a congenital heart defect. Each CDR3 is given with its conserved first and last residue. The D gene is left open where the match is weak. A clone size is listed for some rows: how often the clone was seen (once, few, many), or a class if it is expanded.

TRBJ2-3 | TRBD2 | TRBV5-4 | NA | 16 | CASSSRLAQHTDTQYF | TGTGCCAGCAGCTCACGACTAGCGCAACACACAGATACGCAGTATTTT
TRBJ2-6 | TRBD1 | TRBV13 | NA | 20 | CASSLGRRQGAVTGANVLTF | TGTGCCAGCAGCTTAGGGAGAAGACAGGGGGCTGTCACTGGGGCCAACGTCCTGACTTTC
TRBJ2-5 | NA | TRBV2 | NA | 13 | CASSVDSQETQYF | TGTGCCAGCAGTGTCGACAGCCAAGAGACCCAGTACTTC
TRBJ1-5 | NA | TRBV6-6 | NA | 15 | CASSYLTVRGQPQHF | TGTGCCAGCAGTTACTTAACAGTTCGGGGTCAGCCCCAGCATTTT
TRBJ2-3 | NA | TRBV6-1 | NA | 14 | CASSPRTVGDTQYF | TGTGCCAGCTCCCCTCGGACAGTGGGAGATACGCAGTATTTT
TRBJ2-1 | TRBD2 | TRBV7-2 | NA | 16 | CASSYRRLAGVNEQFF | TGTGCCAGCAGTTACCGTCGACTAGCGGGGGTGAATGAGCAGTTCTTC
TRBJ1-5 | NA | TRBV19 | NA | 16 | CASSIISGGSNQPQHF | TGTGCCAGTAGTATAATCTCGGGGGGCTCCAATCAGCCCCAGCATTTT
TRBJ1-1 | NA | TRBV27 | NA | 15 | CASSLDWGVNTEAFF | TGTGCCAGCAGTTTAGATTGGGGGGTGAACACTGAAGCTTTCTTT
TRBJ2-3 | TRBD2 | TRBV9 | NA | 17 | CASSVVGTSGGTDTQYF | TGTGCCAGCAGCGTAGTGGGGACTAGCGGGGGCACAGATACGCAGTATTTT
TRBJ2-1 | NA | TRBV7-6 | NA | 15 | CASSVNVPYYNEQFF | TGTGCCAGCAGCGTAAATGTTCCCTACTACAATGAGCAGTTCTTC
TRBJ2-7 | NA | TRBV7-6 | NA | 15 | CASSLAMTRRGEQYF | TGTGCCAGCAGCTTAGCGATGACGCGGCGTGGCGAGCAGTACTTC
TRBJ2-7 | TRBD1 | TRBV11-3 | NA | 18 | CASSLEYRGQGARNEQYF | TGTGCCAGCAGCTTAGAATACCGGGGACAGGGGGCGCGGAACGAGCAGTACTTC
TRBJ2-7 | TRBD2 | TRBV10-3 | NA | 17 | CAISDSGTSGRSYEQYF | TGTGCCATCAGTGACTCCGGGACTAGCGGGCGCTCCTACGAGCAGTACTTC
TRBJ1-1 | NA | TRBV4-1 | NA | 20 | CASSQDRCRGPRTLNTEAFF | TGCGCCAGCAGCCAAGATAGGTGCAGGGGCCCCCGGACCTTGAACACTGAAGCTTTCTTT
TRBJ1-1 | TRBD1 | TRBV5-6 | NA | 16 | CASSLTIDRVGTEAFF | TGTGCCAGCAGCCTGACTATAGACAGGGTGGGAACTGAAGCTTTCTTT
TRBJ1-1 | NA | TRBV5-1 | NA | 14 | CASSWASLNTEAFF | TGCGCCAGCAGCTGGGCCTCCTTGAACACTGAAGCTTTCTTT
TRBJ2-3 | TRBD2 | TRBV27 | NA | 16 | CASSSAPGLIPFTQYF | TGTGCCAGCAGTTCCGCCCCGGGACTAATCCCATTTACGCAGTATTTT
TRBJ2-1 | TRBD2 | TRBV29-1 | once | 17 | CSVAGLAGGSSYNEQFF | TGCAGCGTTGCCGGACTAGCGGGGGGAAGCTCCTACAATGAGCAGTTCTTC
TRBJ1-2 | NA | TRBV11-2 | NA | 13 | CASSGGTNYGYTF | TGTGCCAGCAGCGGAGGAACTAACTATGGCTACACCTTC
TRBJ2-1 | NA | TRBV4-1 | NA | 17 | CASSQPDQVVTYNEQFF | TGCGCCAGCAGCCAACCTGATCAGGTAGTAACCTACAATGAGCAGTTCTTC
TRBJ2-7 | NA | TRBV7-2 | NA | 11 | CASSPRYEQYF | TGTGCCAGCAGCCCCCGGTACGAGCAGTACTTC
TRBJ1-1 | NA | TRBV2 | few | 18 | CASSEAYPPPRENTEAFF | TGTGCCAGCAGTGAAGCGTACCCCCCCCCTCGAGAGAACACTGAAGCTTTCTTT
TRBJ1-2 | NA | TRBV5-1 | once | 14 | CASSLALDSYGYTF | TGCGCCAGCAGCTTGGCCCTTGATAGCTATGGCTACACCTTC
TRBJ1-3 | TRBD1 | TRBV4-3 | NA | 14 | CASSKGTAGNTIYF | TGCGCCAGCAGCAAAGGGACAGCTGGAAACACCATATATTTT
TRBJ1-2 | NA | TRBV2 | once | 13 | CASREGSSYGYTF | TGTGCCAGTAGGGAGGGTAGTAGCTATGGCTACACCTTC
TRBJ1-2 | NA | TRBV9 | NA | 15 | CASSVGAGDNYGYTF | TGTGCCAGCAGCGTAGGGGCAGGGGACAACTATGGCTACACCTTC
TRBJ2-1 | TRBD2 | TRBV12-5 | NA | 13 | CASGPRGEDEQFF | TGTGCTAGTGGCCCGCGGGGGGAAGATGAGCAGTTCTTC
TRBJ1-2 | NA | TRBV30 | NA | 17 | CAWSWSGQDPVSYGYTF | TGTGCCTGGAGTTGGTCAGGGCAGGATCCCGTGTCCTATGGCTACACCTTC
TRBJ2-5 | NA | TRBV5-1 | NA | 14 | CASSSEYREETQYF | TGCGCCAGCAGCTCCGAATACCGGGAGGAGACCCAGTACTTC
TRBJ1-2 | NA | TRBV30 | NA | 13 | CAWSVGGEYGYTF | TGTGCCTGGAGTGTAGGGGGGGAGTATGGCTACACCTTC
TRBJ2-7 | NA | TRBV4-1 | NA | 15 | CASSQLRQRSYEQYF | TGCGCCAGCAGCCAACTGAGACAGAGGTCCTACGAGCAGTACTTC
TRBJ1-1 | NA | TRBV10-3 | NA | 12 | CAISGGNTEAFF | TGTGCCATCAGTGGAGGGAACACTGAAGCTTTCTTT
TRBJ1-2 | NA | TRBV6-5 | NA | 14 | CASSLRQQGYGYTF | TGTGCCAGCAGTTTGCGACAGCAGGGTTATGGCTACACCTTC
TRBJ2-7 | NA | TRBV5-4 | NA | 18 | CASSLIKWAGDSSYEQYF | TGTGCCAGCAGCTTGATAAAATGGGCTGGTGACAGCTCCTACGAGCAGTACTTC
TRBJ1-2 | TRBD1 | TRBV5-1 | NA | 17 | CASSPGHPGGAGYGYTF | TGCGCCAGCAGCCCGGGCCACCCAGGGGGCGCGGGTTATGGCTACACCTTC
TRBJ1-2 | TRBD1 | TRBV29-1 | NA | 14 | CSVGNGQGCNGYTF | TGCAGCGTTGGTAACGGACAGGGGTGTAATGGCTACACCTTC
TRBJ1-2 | TRBD1 | TRBV14 | NA | 17 | CASSQNLVQGLAYGYTF | TGTGCCAGCAGCCAAAATTTAGTACAGGGGTTGGCCTATGGCTACACCTTC
TRBJ1-2 | NA | TRBV7-9 | once | 12 | CASSLARIGYTF | TGTGCCAGCAGCTTAGCGCGAATCGGCTACACCTTC
TRBJ1-1 | NA | TRBV7-8 | NA | 13 | CASSLRMNTEAFF | TGTGCCAGCAGCTTGAGGATGAACACTGAAGCTTTCTTT
TRBJ1-3 | NA | TRBV4-1 | NA | 17 | CASSQEVGILSGNTIYF | TGCGCCAGCAGCCAAGAGGTCGGGATTCTCTCTGGAAACACCATATATTTT
TRBJ1-2 | NA | TRBV10-3 | NA | 17 | CAISEEGNGPWGYGYTF | TGTGCCATCAGTGAGGAGGGTAACGGCCCGTGGGGCTATGGCTACACCTTC
TRBJ2-2 | TRBD1 | TRBV2 | NA | 15 | CASSEADRDTGELFF | TGTGCCAGCAGTGAAGCAGACAGGGACACCGGGGAGCTGTTTTTT
TRBJ2-2 | NA | TRBV18 | NA | 19 | CASSPSGTLIRKNTGELFF | TGTGCCAGCTCACCCTCCGGGACACTCATCCGAAAAAACACCGGGGAGCTGTTTTTT
TRBJ2-7 | TRBD1 | TRBV6-5 | NA | 13 | CASSYGTGYEQYF | TGTGCCAGCAGTTACGGGACAGGCTACGAGCAGTACTTC
TRBJ1-5 | NA | TRBV18 | NA | 13 | CASSPQPHQPQHF | TGTGCCAGCTCACCACAACCACACCAGCCCCAGCATTTT
TRBJ2-2 | NA | TRBV2 | NA | 15 | CASSVLGQGTGELFF | TGTGCCAGCAGTGTTTTGGGGCAAGGGACCGGGGAGCTGTTTTTT
TRBJ1-4 | TRBD1 | TRBV5-1 | NA | 14 | CASSQNRGNEKLFF | TGCGCCAGCAGCCAGAACAGGGGGAATGAAAAACTGTTTTTT
TRBJ2-1 | TRBD1 | TRBV2 | NA | 15 | CASRKTGGQWDEQFF | TGTGCCAGCAGGAAGACAGGGGGTCAATGGGATGAGCAGTTCTTC
TRBJ2-5 | TRBD1 | TRBV9 | NA | 15 | CASSVEGQVNETQYF | TGTGCCAGCAGCGTAGAGGGACAGGTGAATGAGACCCAGTACTTC
TRBJ2-1 | TRBD1 | TRBV9 | NA | 14 | CASSDNQGAGEQFF | TGTGCCAGCAGCGACAACCAGGGGGCGGGTGAGCAGTTCTTC
TRBJ1-2 | NA | TRBV6-4 | NA | 13 | CASSDGHHYGYTF | TGTGCCAGCAGTGACGGACACCACTATGGCTACACCTTC
TRBJ1-1 | TRBD1 | TRBV28 | NA | 17 | CASSFEYQGVEDTEAFF | TGTGCCAGCAGTTTCGAATACCAGGGGGTTGAGGACACTGAAGCTTTCTTT
TRBJ1-2 | NA | TRBV7-3 | NA | 15 | CASSLTGTTDYGYTF | TGTGCCAGCAGCTTGACCGGGACAACGGACTATGGCTACACCTTC
TRBJ2-7 | NA | TRBV6-1 | NA | 13 | CASSEDRSYEQYF | TGTGCCAGCAGTGAAGACAGATCCTACGAGCAGTACTTC